These 19 T cell receptor beta chains came from one sample sequenced in a study of T cells in Graves' hyperthyroidism and ophthalmopathy. RNA transcripts were the template for amplifying TCR beta CDR3 regions. The HTBI set primed first-round TCR CDR3 RT-PCR. TCRdb used MiXCR to reprocess the multiplex PCR reads, holding one entry per CDR3 protein. The top ten hold about 11% of the sample, which has about 520,000 distinct CDR3 sequences, less than 25% seen once. Sequenced: blood. These receptors were obtained from a woman aged 25 to 39 with Graves' ophthalmopathy.

This clonotype was found many times. The chain carries TRBV11-2 and TRBJ2-7; 9 nucleotides align to TRBD1. The CDR3 runs 16 residues. Unmatched junction bases numbered 9, after V lost 1 base and J lost 5 bases. Germline V gene sequence: CDR1 SGHAT, CDR2 FQNNGV. CDR3 in amino acids: CASSLGGTGSRNEQYF. Here the CDR3 DNA reads TGTGCCAGCAGCTTAGGCGGGACAGGGAGTAGGAACGAGCAGTACTTC.

Ten or more counts support this clonotype. The chain has TRBV20-1 and TRBJ1-2; 9 nucleotides line up with TRBD1. CDR3 length: 12 amino acids. Trimming took 5 bases from V and 8 from J; bases not matched to a gene: 6. Germline CDR1 DFQATT, CDR2 SNEGSKA (reference sequence). In DNA form, the CDR3 reads TGCAGTGCTCCGGACAGGGGTGGGGGCTACACCTTC. Its translation is CSAPDRGGGYTF.

This clonotype was seen a handful of times. The J gene is TRBJ1-5, the V gene TRBV2, with 8 bases matching TRBD1. V gave up 1 base and J gave up 6 bases; unmatched junction bases: 5. Germline CDR1 and CDR2: SNHLY and FYNNEI. The CDR3 runs to 15 residues. In nucleotides, the CDR3 is TGTGCCAGCAGTGAAGACCAGGGGGCTAGTCAGCCCCAGCATTTT. Translating gives CASSEDQGASQPQHF.

A remark on this clonotype: Its ends do not fully match the called genes, so a read error is possible. The DNA of the CDR3 is TGTGCCAGCAGCCAAGGAGCCTACGAGCAGGACTTC. Translation: CASSQGAYEQDF. The V call is TRBV14, the J call TRBJ2-7; D is uncertain. The CDR3 runs 12 residues. Germline assignment: CDR1 SGHDN and CDR2 FVKESK. Full variable domain (rest looked up from reference TRBV14 and TRBJ2-7): EAGVTQFPSHSVIEKGQTVTLRCDPISGHDNLYWYRRVMGKEIKFLLHFVKESKQDESGMPNNRFLAERTGGTYSTLKVQPAELEDSGVYFCASSQGAYEQDFGPGTRLTVT.

J is TRBJ1-1 and V is TRBV12-3 or TRBV12-4; no definite D call. The CDR3 is 12 amino acids. The V end lost 8 bases, the J end lost 2 bases, and 9 bases lay between the germline ends. The CDR3 here is CASGPSNTEAFF. The CDR3 DNA reads TGTGCCAGCGGACCCAGCAACACTGAAGCTTTCTTT.

This clonotype was observed many times. The chain recombines TRBV4-1 with TRBJ1-1; D is unclear. The germline V gene encodes CDR1 MGHRA and CDR2 YSYEKL. The ends were cut back, 0 bases at V and 5 bases at J, with 13 bases in the middle. CDR3 length: 15 residues. Written as DNA, the CDR3 is TGCGCCAGCAGCCAAGATTGGCGGGGTTGGACTGAAGCTTTCTTT. Amino acids: CASSQDWRGWTEAFF.

This clonotype was seen a few times. The V gene is TRBV6-1, the J gene TRBJ1-6, with a possible D match to TRBD1 (6 bases). V lost 6 bases and J 9 bases, leaving 18 bases between the germline ends. The germline CDR1 and CDR2 sequences are MNHNS and SASEGT. The length of the CDR3 is 15 residues. The DNA of the CDR3 is TGTGCCAGCAGACGTCAGGGGAAGTTTGGTTCACCCCTCCACTTT. It specifies CASRRQGKFGSPLHF.

This clonotype was found many times. The gene calls are TRBV6-2 or TRBV6-3 and TRBJ2-5, with 10 positions matching TRBD1. Germline CDR1 and CDR2: MNHEY and SVGEGT. Trimming cost V 6 bases and J 2 bases; bases outside gene matches: 15. The CDR3 has 18 residues. Written as DNA, the CDR3 is TGTGCCAGCAGGGAAAGAGCCGGACAGGGGGAAGGGCAAGAGACCCAGTACTTC. Residues: CASRERAGQGEGQETQYF.

This clonotype was recorded many times. The chain uses TRBV6-1 and TRBJ1-2; D might be TRBD1 (6 bases). The CDR3 length is 15 residues. Germline-derived CDR1 and CDR2 are MNHNS and SASEGT. V was trimmed by 2 bases and J by 2 bases, leaving 12 bases between them. CDR3 DNA sequence: TGTGCCAGCAGTGAAAGGGAGGGGGTAAACTATGGCTACACCTTC. It encodes CASSEREGVNYGYTF.

This clonotype was recorded many times. This chain links TRBV27 with TRBJ1-1; D is undetermined. Germline V CDR1 and CDR2: MNHEY, SMNVEV (reference sequence). This CDR3 is built from 13 residues. V lost 5 bases to trimming and J lost 3 bases, with 10 bases between them. The CDR3 nucleotides are TGTGCCAGCAGTGACGACATAGACACTGAAGCTTTCTTT. Its translation: CASSDDIDTEAFF.

This clonotype was detected ten times or more. This chain connects TRBV19 to TRBJ1-2, with D unclear. Germline loops: CDR1 LNHDA, CDR2 SQIVND (reference sequence). The CDR3 runs to 15 residues. The V gene lost 1 base and the J gene lost 7 bases, with 16 bases spanning the gap. The CDR3: CASSIALPGNFGYTF. The CDR3 nucleotides are TGTGCCAGTAGTATAGCCCTCCCCGGAAATTTTGGCTACACCTTC.

This clonotype was recorded at least ten times. The genes are TRBV20-1 and TRBJ1-1; TRBD1 agrees at 7 bases. The V and J ends lost 3 bases and 5 bases, in that order; junction bases with no gene match: 9. This CDR3 spans 14 amino acids. Germline V lookup: CDR1 DFQATT, CDR2 SNEGSKA (reference sequence). Here the CDR3 reads CSASLRQGGTEAFF. CDR3 bases: TGCAGTGCTAGTCTGAGACAGGGTGGAACTGAAGCTTTCTTT.

This clonotype was recorded at least ten times. The chain combines TRBV20-1 with TRBJ1-2; 8 bases fit TRBD1. Germline CDR1 and CDR2: DFQATT and SNEGSKA (reference sequence). V shed 6 bases and J 4 bases; nucleotides not matched to a gene: 4. There are 12 residues in the CDR3. The CDR3 is CSALQGVYGYTF. The CDR3 DNA sequence: TGCAGTGCCCTACAGGGGGTCTATGGCTACACCTTC.

At least ten counts were recorded for this clonotype. The V gene is TRBV6-4, the J gene TRBJ2-7; 10 bases are shared with TRBD2. The CDR3 runs to 17 residues. The junction had 15 bases not matched to a gene; V was cut back by 7 bases and J by 3 bases. Germline V gene sequence: CDR1 MRHNA, CDR2 SNTAGT. Here the CDR3 DNA reads TGTGCCAGCACCGAGAGGCTAGCGGGGGAAAAACACTACGAGCAGTACTTC. Its translation: CASTERLAGEKHYEQYF.

The rearrangement joins TRBV3-1 to TRBJ1-2; 8 nucleotides align to TRBD1. The length of the CDR3 is 15 residues. With 1 base clipped from V and 8 bases from J, the junction kept 9 bases outside the gene matches. Looked up from germline, CDR1 is LGHDT and CDR2 is YNNKEL (reference sequence). CDR3 residues: CASSQGPQGAEGYTF. CDR3 coding DNA: TGTGCCAGCAGCCAAGGTCCCCAGGGGGCGGAGGGCTACACCTTC.

In this sample, this clonotype turned up a few times. This may stem from a read error, because a much larger clone lies one nucleotide away. V gene TRBV12-3 or TRBV12-4 combines with J gene TRBJ1-2, with TRBD1 identical over 8 bases. This CDR3 has 13 amino acids. This CDR3 reads CASSQDRDYGYSF. CDR3 DNA: TGTGCCAGCAGCCAGGACAGGGACTATGGCTACAGCTTC.

This clonotype was picked up many times. The chain joins TRBV4-2 to TRBJ2-7, with a tentative D call TRBD1 (5 bases). The germline CDR1 and CDR2 sequences are LGHNA and YNFKEQ. This CDR3 contains 14 residues. The V end lost 0 bases, the J end lost 1 base, and 7 bases lay between the germline ends. CDR3 sequence reads: CASSQEQASYEQYF. The CDR3 coding sequence is TGTGCCAGCAGCCAAGAACAGGCTTCCTACGAGCAGTACTTC.

This clonotype was seen many times. J is TRBJ2-7 and V is TRBV6-2 or TRBV6-3; 12 bases fit TRBD2. CDR1 is MNHEY and CDR2 is SVGEGT in the germline V gene. The V segment lost 0 bases and the J segment 2 bases; nucleotides outside the gene matches: 8. The CDR3 extends over 18 amino acids. CDR3 protein: CASSYSRPSGGGTYEQYF. CDR3 sequence (DNA): TGTGCCAGCAGTTACTCTAGGCCTAGCGGGGGGGGAACCTACGAGCAGTACTTC.

This clonotype was detected ten times or more. The V and J genes are TRBV28 and TRBJ2-5; 7 bases match TRBD1. V lost 4 bases and J lost 7; bases outside the gene matches: 6. Germline V lookup: CDR1 MDHEN, CDR2 SYDVKM. The CDR3 has 13 residues. CDR3 protein: CASSSDRAGTQYF. The CDR3 DNA reads as TGTGCCAGCAGTTCTGACAGGGCAGGGACCCAGTACTTC.